This TCR beta chain was found in a study of cytomegalovirus exposure and HLA in healthy donors. At the level of the study: A previous analysis identified 95 million to 140 million unique TCR beta sequences derived from 180 million or so T cells.

Study-level findings and limits: Per a prior analysis, the majority of TCR beta V segments were productive roughly 90% or roughly 30% of the time. Researchers reported in a later analysis that common viral pathogens appeared linked to several top clusters.

This clone appeared a few times. Its target is not known. The PCR made use of 60 Vbeta and 13 Jbeta primers. Generated by immunoSEQ multiplex PCR, the TCRdb table keeps only in-frame clones and is missing some. The sample has nearly 110,000 clones, 65% to 85% seen once. The CDR3 length is 14 residues. V lost 5 bases to trimming and J lost 8 bases; unmatched junction nucleotides: 5. The specimen sequenced was PBMCs. The rearrangement joins TRBV5-3 to TRBJ2-1, with 12 bases that match TRBD1. TRBV5-3 is an open reading frame whose function is uncertain. The TCR was taken from a male donor in good health and CMV-seropositive. CDR3 nucleotides: TGTGCCAGAAGACCGGGACAGGGGGCCCATGAGCAGTTCTTC. Residues: CARRPGQGAHEQFF.